This T cell receptor beta chain was sequenced in a study of T cells after somatic rescue of genetic block. Sequencing was performed with immunoSEQ multiplex PCR; in TCRdb, only in-frame clones are kept and a portion is missing. The data contain tens of thousands of clones, about 90% of them singletons. CDR3 length equals 13 residues. With 0 bases removed from V and 6 bases from J, the gap between germline ends came to 5 bases. Germline V CDR1 and CDR2: MNHEY, SVGAGI. Sequencing was performed on peripheral blood mononuclear cells (PBMCs). This receptor was identified in a man aged 40-49 years. V and J are TRBV6-5 and TRBJ2-2; D remains unclear. The CDR3 DNA reads TGTGCCAGCAGTTACTCGGGTTCCGGGGAGCTGTTTTTT. Protein product: CASSYSGSGELFF.